This TCR beta chain derives from a study of T cell changes during pregnancy in multiple sclerosis. This CDR3 region has 13 residues. The V end was cut by 0 bases, the J end by 5 bases, with 10 bases between. CDR1 is GTSNPN and CDR2 is SVGIG in the germline V gene (reference sequence). This clone has just a few counts. TCRdb's table, derived via immunoSEQ multiplex PCR, lists solely in-frame clones and lacks some. The repertoire holds 60,000 or so clones, about 90% seen once, with nearly 0.5% in the top ten. This sample comprised CD4+ T cells from peripheral blood mononuclear cells, obtained after pregnancy. J is TRBJ1-1 and V is TRBV30; TRBD1 might be the D (5 bases). The origin of this receptor is a female donor in good health, enrolled as a control in a pregnancy study. CDR3 residues: CAWSVGEGTEAFF. DNA of the CDR3: TGTGCCTGGAGTGTAGGGGAGGGGACTGAAGCTTTCTTT. Full variable domain (rest looked up from reference TRBV30 and TRBJ1-1): SQTIHQWPATLVQPVGSPLSLECTVEGTSNPNLYWYRQAAGRGLQLLFYSVGIGQISSEVPQNLSASRPQDRQFILSSKKLLLSDSGFYLCAWSVGEGTEAFFGQGTRLTVV.